This passage covers 25 T cell receptor beta chains from one sample sequenced in a study of memory CD4+ T cells and cytomegalovirus serostatus. Method: immunoSEQ multiplex PCR; TCRdb's copy keeps in-frame clones and lacks some. The sample has around 76,000 clones, roughly 80% seen once; the top ten hold approximately 2.4%. The sort gate was single viable CD3+CD4+CD8-CD45RO+ cells for memory CD4+ T cells. Material: memory CD4+ T cells from blood. The receptors shown here come from an adult in good health and CMV-seropositive.

The V gene is TRBV23-1, the J gene TRBJ1-2, with D possibly TRBD1 on 6 matching bases. TRBV23-1 is designated an ORF whose function remains uncertain. V shed 7 bases and J shed 2 bases, with 14 bases lying between them. This CDR3 comprises 14 residues. The CDR3 DNA reads as TGCGCCAGCACTTTTGGACAGTCCAACTATGGCTACACCTTC. Amino acid sequence: CASTFGQSNYGYTF.

There are a few counts of this clone. The genes are TRBV4-2 and TRBJ2-7; 10 bases map to TRBD1. V was pared by 0 bases and J by 2 bases, with 1 base of the junction left unmatched. The CDR3 has 15 residues. Per germline, CDR1 LGHNA and CDR2 YNFKEQ. CDR3 amino acids: CASSQEGTGAYEQYF. In nucleotides, the CDR3 is TGTGCCAGCAGCCAAGAAGGGACAGGGGCCTACGAGCAGTACTTC.

The chain carries TRBV11-3 and TRBJ2-5; no definite D call. CDR3 length: 14 amino acids. Deletions cut 5 bases from V and 2 bases from J, with 12 bases between. Germline loops: CDR1 SGHNT, CDR2 YENEEA. CDR3 loop: CASSPEAGQETQYF. The CDR3 nucleotides read TGTGCCAGCAGCCCCGAGGCCGGTCAAGAGACCCAGTACTTC.

The chain combines TRBV6-5 with TRBJ2-1, with 7 positions matching TRBD2. There are 16 residues in the CDR3. Germline V gene sequence: CDR1 MNHEY, CDR2 SVGAGI. The junction had 9 bases not matched to a gene; V was cut back by 3 bases and J by 4 bases. CDR3 residues: CASSYSPTGGYNEQFF. For the CDR3, the DNA is TGTGCCAGCAGTTATTCCCCCACCGGGGGGTACAATGAGCAGTTCTTC.

CDR3 nucleotide sequence: TGTGCCAGCAAATACGGACAGGGGGCTGGAAACACCATATATTTT. Protein: CASKYGQGAGNTIYF. The J gene is TRBJ1-3, the V gene TRBV6-1; 10 bases fit TRBD1. V was pared by 7 bases and J by 2 bases, with 5 bases of the junction left unmatched. The length of the CDR3 is 15 residues. Per the germline V gene, CDR1 is MNHNS and CDR2 is SASEGT.

V and J are TRBV19 and TRBJ2-7; possible D gene TRBD2, 6 bases. The CDR3 has 16 residues. Germline V gene sequence: CDR1 LNHDA, CDR2 SQIVND (reference sequence). V lost 5 bases, J lost 2 bases, and 19 bases lay in between. The chain's CDR3 is CASSSRRSRGTYEQYF. DNA of the CDR3: TGTGCCAGTAGTTCCCGACGTTCCCGGGGGACCTACGAGCAGTACTTC.

The genes are TRBV19 and TRBJ1-5, with D tentatively TRBD1 (5 bases). CDR1 is LNHDA, CDR2 SQIVND, per germline (reference sequence). Trimming took 7 bases from V and 1 from J, leaving 11 bases between them. There are 14 residues in the CDR3. CDR3 sequence reads: CASKGRVSNQPQHF. CDR3 coding DNA: TGTGCCAGTAAGGGGAGGGTCAGCAATCAGCCCCAGCATTTT.

This clone came up a few times. The chain links TRBV2 to TRBJ1-2; D gene unclear. Germline CDR1 and CDR2: SNHLY and FYNNEI. The V end lost 6 bases, the J end lost 4 bases, and 12 bases lay between the germline ends. This CDR3 region has 13 residues. The CDR3 protein is CASRVIGSYGYTF. The CDR3 DNA is TGTGCCAGCAGGGTAATAGGGAGCTATGGCTACACCTTC.

The chain has TRBV4-3 and TRBJ2-1; 8 bases are a match to TRBD2. Losses at the gene ends were 1 base for V and 4 bases for J; bases not matched to a gene: 6. The CDR3 consists of 16 residues. Germline lookup yields CDR1 LGHNA and CDR2 YSLEER. As DNA, the CDR3 is TGCGCCAGCAGCCAAGGGCGGGGGGCAGTTTACAATGAGCAGTTCTTC. It yields the protein CASSQGRGAVYNEQFF.

The gene calls are TRBV29-1 and TRBJ1-1; TRBD1 matches at 9 bases. V dropped 7 bases and J dropped 3; count of bases not matched to a gene: 9. Germline CDR1 and CDR2: SQVTM and ANQGSEA. This CDR3 region has 14 residues. The CDR3 nucleotides read TGCAGCGCCCACACAGGGGGCGCAGACACTGAAGCTTTCTTT. It specifies CSAHTGGADTEAFF.

The chain has TRBV28 and TRBJ2-6; 8 nucleotides agree with TRBD1. Germline-derived CDR1 and CDR2 are MDHEN and SYDVKM. J gave up 8 bases and V 1 base, and 7 bases lay outside the gene matches. CDR3 length: 16 amino acids. CDR3 protein: CASSLSGQGRTNVLTF. The CDR3 region has the DNA TGTGCCAGCAGTTTATCCGGACAGGGCAGGACCAACGTCCTGACTTTC.

This rearrangement joins TRBV28 to TRBJ1-5, with a weak D call TRBD1 (5 bases). CDR3 length: 14 amino acids. Germline V gene data show CDR1 as MDHEN and CDR2 as SYDVKM. V lost 6 bases to trimming and J lost 4 bases, with 13 bases between them. The CDR3 coding sequence is TGTGCCAGCAGCTTTACAGGCGAGAATCAGCCCCAGCATTTT. Encoded protein: CASSFTGENQPQHF.

The rearrangement links TRBV10-1 to TRBJ2-7; 9 nucleotides match TRBD1. V lost 8 bases and J lost 5; bases outside the gene matches: 10. Germline V gene lookup returns CDR1 WNHNN and CDR2 SYGVQD (reference sequence). This CDR3 is built from 14 residues. CDR3 coding DNA: TGCGCCAGCTCCCGGGACAGGGCTCGAGACGAGCAGTACTTC. This sequence encodes CASSRDRARDEQYF.

The chain links TRBV30 to TRBJ1-1; perhaps TRBD1 as D (6 bases). CDR1 GTSNPN and CDR2 SVGIG come from the germline V gene (reference sequence). Trimming left V 0 bases short and J 12 bases short, with 14 bases between. The length of the CDR3 is 12 residues. The CDR3 region is CAWSVVQGLTFF. The CDR3 DNA reads as TGTGCCTGGAGTGTAGTCCAGGGGTTGACTTTCTTT.

The chain recombines TRBV7-9 with TRBJ1-3; tentatively, D is TRBD1 (5 bases). Germline CDR1 reads SEHNR; CDR2 reads FQNEAQ (reference sequence). This CDR3 comprises 13 residues. With 9 bases removed from V and 0 bases from J, the gap between germline ends came to 9 bases. CDR3: CASRGLSGNTIYF. The CDR3 DNA reads as TGTGCCAGTAGGGGCCTCTCTGGAAACACCATATATTTT.

The CDR3 DNA reads as TGTGCCAGTAGTCTCGCGCTAGCGGGGGCTGGGGCCAACGTCCTGACTTTC. Its translation: CASSLALAGAGANVLTF. The V gene is TRBV19, the J gene TRBJ2-6; TRBD2 aligns across 10 bases. The junction had 6 bases not matched to a gene; V was cut back by 5 bases and J by 2 bases. Germline assignment: CDR1 LNHDA and CDR2 SQIVND (reference sequence). The CDR3 spans 17 residues.

The J gene is TRBJ2-1, the V gene TRBV11-2; maybe TRBD2 (6 bases). With 2 bases removed from V and 2 bases from J, the gap between germline ends came to 13 bases. Germline-derived CDR1 and CDR2 are SGHAT and FQNNGV. The CDR3 length is 16 residues. The CDR3 region is CASSLRAGLTYNEQFF. CDR3 nucleotide sequence: TGTGCCAGCAGCTTACGTGCGGGATTGACCTACAATGAGCAGTTCTTC.

For the CDR3, the DNA is TGTGCCAGCACCCTGTTGAGCACCTCCTATGGCTACACCTTC. Translating it yields CASTLLSTSYGYTF. This chain connects TRBV2 to TRBJ1-2; no firm D call. Trimming removed 7 bases from V and 4 bases from J, with 16 bases in between. In germline, CDR1 is SNHLY, CDR2 FYNNEI. The CDR3 is 14 amino acids.

The chain joins TRBV2 to TRBJ1-4; D remains ambiguous. Germline-derived CDR1 and CDR2 are SNHLY and FYNNEI. This CDR3 is built from 16 residues. V lost 2 bases, J lost 8 bases, and 18 bases lay in between. The DNA for the CDR3 is TGTGCCAGCAGTGAAACAGACCCCCGAGGGAGCGAAAAACTGTTTTTT. Encoded protein: CASSETDPRGSEKLFF.

The gene calls are TRBV5-6 and TRBJ2-2, with 11 nucleotides matching TRBD2. The CDR3 consists of 16 residues. The trim removed 1 base at V and 5 bases at J, leaving 4 bases unmatched. The germline V gene encodes CDR1 SGHDT and CDR2 YYEEEE. The CDR3 sequence is CASSLTSGSRTGELFF. CDR3 nucleotide sequence: TGTGCCAGCAGCTTGACTAGCGGGAGCAGAACCGGGGAGCTGTTTTTT. The full variable domain, in which reference TRBV5-6 and TRBJ2-2 provide the parts outside the CDR3, is DAGVTQSPTHLIKTRGQQVTLRCSPKSGHDTVSWYQQALGQGPQFIFQYYEEEERQRGNFPDRFSGHQFPNYSSELNVNALLLGDSALYLCASSLTSGSRTGELFFGEGSRLTVL.

The CDR3 sequence: CASSEYSNQPQHF. CDR3 coding DNA: TGTGCCAGCAGTGAGTATAGCAATCAGCCCCAGCATTTT. The chain carries TRBV6-4 and TRBJ1-5; D uncertain. Trimming removed 3 bases at V and 0 bases at J, with 3 bases between. CDR3 length equals 13 residues. Germline V lookup: CDR1 MRHNA, CDR2 SNTAGT.

The rearrangement uses TRBV28 and TRBJ1-2; the D gene is possibly TRBD1 (6 bases). Germline V gene lookup returns CDR1 MDHEN and CDR2 SYDVKM. The CDR3 is 16 residues long. V dropped 8 bases and J dropped 4 bases, with 23 bases sitting between them. CDR3 residues: CASFRGSGAGIYGYTF. CDR3 coding DNA: TGTGCCAGCTTTCGTGGATCAGGGGCGGGAATCTATGGCTACACCTTC.

The chain joins TRBV18 to TRBJ1-1; the D is unclear. Germline CDR1 and CDR2: KGHSH and LQKENI. V was clipped by 5 bases and J by 3 bases, with 13 bases between them. This CDR3 comprises 14 residues. The CDR3 is CASSAQNRDTEAFF. The CDR3 region has the DNA TGTGCCAGCTCAGCACAAAACCGGGACACTGAAGCTTTCTTT. The variable domain in full, with the rest retrieved from reference TRBV18 and TRBJ1-1, is NAGVMQNPRHLVRRRGQEARLRCSPMKGHSHVYWYRQLPEEGLKFMVYLQKENIIDESGMPKERFSAEFPKEGPSILRIQQVVRGDSAAYFCASSAQNRDTEAFFGQGTRLTVV.

The gene calls are TRBV27 and TRBJ1-2; D might be TRBD1 (6 bases). Trimming removed 1 base from V and 5 bases from J, with 20 bases in between. Germline CDR1 is MNHEY and CDR2 is SMNVEV (reference sequence). This CDR3 contains 17 residues. The CDR3 sequence: CASSLLTGKRVAYGYTF. For the CDR3, the DNA is TGTGCCAGCAGTTTATTAACAGGGAAGAGGGTGGCGTATGGCTACACCTTC.

This chain connects TRBV5-1 to TRBJ1-4; 9 bases map to TRBD1. Per germline, CDR1 SGHRS and CDR2 YFSETQ. This CDR3 is built from 15 residues. Trimming at V came to 0 bases and at J to 5 bases, leaving 2 bases not matched to a gene. This CDR3 is CASSLATGGNEKLFF. The CDR3 nucleotides are TGCGCCAGCAGCTTGGCGACAGGGGGAAATGAAAAACTGTTTTTT.